The 13 T cell receptor beta chains listed next were all sequenced from one sample in a study of identical twins. One entry per CDR3 protein results from TCRdb running MiXCR on the 5' RACE reads. This table holds 200,000 to 300,000 distinct CDR3 sequences, approximately 11% found once. This sample also appeared in a second study, on yellow fever vaccine responses in identical twins.

Material for sequencing was memory (CD45RO+) T cells sorted from blood. The receptors shown here come from a woman aged 18-29 years in good health.

This clonotype was observed a few times. The genes are TRBV29-1 and TRBJ2-2; no reliable D call. CDR3 length equals 12 residues. V dropped 7 bases and J dropped 6 bases, with 12 bases sitting between them. Germline CDR1 and CDR2: SQVTM and ANQGSEA. CDR3 nucleotide sequence: TGCAGCGCTCGAGGTGTCGCCGGGGAGCTGTTTTTT. This translates into CSARGVAGELFF.

This clonotype turned up a few times. This sequence joins TRBV3-1 and TRBJ2-2; TRBD2 might be the D (5 bases). V dropped 6 bases and J dropped 4 bases, with 18 bases sitting between them. CDR3 length equals 16 residues. Germline loops: CDR1 LGHDT, CDR2 YNNKEL (reference sequence). The CDR3 region is CASSSAAPRGTGELFF. The CDR3 bases are TGTGCCAGCAGTTCAGCGGCCCCACGGGGCACCGGGGAGCTGTTTTTT.

A few counts support this clonotype. The chain couples TRBV12-3 or TRBV12-4 to TRBJ2-5; 11 positions match TRBD2. The junction had 7 bases not matched to a gene; V was cut back by 6 bases and J by 4 bases. The length of the CDR3 is 15 residues. CDR3 DNA: TGTGCCAGCAGCACTAGCGGGAGTAGGGTAGAGACCCAGTACTTC. Protein product: CASSTSGSRVETQYF.

This clonotype turned up a few times. The genes are TRBV5-1 and TRBJ2-7; tentatively, D is TRBD2 (6 bases). Germline V CDR1 and CDR2: SGHRS, YFSETQ. The CDR3 length is 14 residues. V was trimmed by 1 base and J by 5 bases, leaving 13 bases between them. This chain's CDR3 is CASSLLGTPNEQYF. In DNA, the CDR3 is TGCGCCAGCAGCTTGTTGGGGACTCCCAACGAGCAGTACTTC.

The V and J genes are TRBV5-1 and TRBJ2-7; D unresolved. The V gene lost 0 bases and the J gene lost 6 bases, with 7 bases spanning the gap. CDR1 and CDR2 from the germline V gene are SGHRS and YFSETQ. This CDR3 is 12 amino acids long. The CDR3 coding sequence is TGCGCCAGCAGCTTGGCCGATACCGAGCAGTACTTC. Amino acid sequence: CASSLADTEQYF.

The chain carries TRBV20-1 and TRBJ1-6, with 7 bases fitting TRBD1. Unmatched junction bases numbered 6, after V lost 6 bases and J lost 7 bases. The CDR3 contains 13 residues. Germline V gives CDR1 DFQATT, CDR2 SNEGSKA (reference sequence). CDR3 protein: CSAMTGRNSPLHF. The CDR3 DNA reads as TGCAGTGCAATGACAGGGAGGAATTCACCCCTCCACTTT.

This clonotype was recorded a few times. The rearrangement joins TRBV3-1 to TRBJ2-1; 9 bases line up with TRBD2. Germline CDR1 LGHDT, CDR2 YNNKEL (reference sequence). Trimming cost V 0 bases and J 6 bases; bases outside gene matches: 3. This CDR3 spans 15 amino acids. CDR3 sequence reads: CASSQDWTSVNEQFF. DNA for the CDR3: TGTGCCAGCAGCCAAGACTGGACTAGCGTCAATGAGCAGTTCTTC.

This clonotype was detected only a few times. The V gene is TRBV20-1, the J gene TRBJ2-6; 9 bases align to TRBD1. V gave up 5 bases and J gave up 2 bases; unmatched junction bases: 13. The CDR3 totals 18 residues. Germline V gene lookup returns CDR1 DFQATT and CDR2 SNEGSKA (reference sequence). In DNA, the CDR3 is TGCAGTGCTTATCCCCCCACAGGGGGCTGGACTGGGGCCAACGTCCTGACTTTC. It translates to CSAYPPTGGWTGANVLTF.

This clonotype was found a few times. The chain recombines TRBV5-1 with TRBJ2-5, with D possibly matching TRBD2 (6 bases). The germline V gene encodes CDR1 SGHRS and CDR2 YFSETQ. V lost 5 bases and J 1 base, leaving 12 bases between the germline ends. The CDR3 loop spans 14 amino acids. The CDR3 region is CASSAAGSQETQYF. Written as DNA, the CDR3 is TGCGCCAGCAGTGCAGCCGGGAGCCAAGAGACCCAGTACTTC.

The table lists this clonotype with a few counts. This chain links TRBV7-3 with TRBJ2-1, with 12 positions matching TRBD2. CDR1 SGHTA and CDR2 FQGTGA come from the germline V gene. The V segment lost 3 bases and the J segment 2 bases; nucleotides outside the gene matches: 5. This CDR3 contains 17 residues. DNA of the CDR3: TGTGCCAGCAGCTTCACTAGCGGGGGGCCACCCTACAATGAGCAGTTCTTC. It yields the protein CASSFTSGGPPYNEQFF.

Only a few counts were recorded for this clonotype. V gene TRBV20-1 combines with J gene TRBJ2-5; 7 bases map to TRBD1. This CDR3 region has 13 residues. The V gene end was trimmed by 5 bases and the J gene end by 5 bases; junction bases not matched to a gene: 8. The germline CDR1 and CDR2 sequences are DFQATT and SNEGSKA (reference sequence). The CDR3 spells CSAVTGVEETQYF. DNA of the CDR3: TGCAGTGCTGTAACAGGGGTGGAGGAGACCCAGTACTTC.

This chain uses TRBV6-5 with TRBJ2-1; a possible D gene is TRBD2 (6 bases). This CDR3 region has 15 residues. V lost 4 bases and J 5 bases, leaving 15 bases between the germline ends. CDR1 and CDR2 from the germline V gene are MNHEY and SVGAGI. CDR3 in amino acids: CASSSVEGGNNEQFF. CDR3 sequence (DNA): TGTGCCAGCAGTTCCGTCGAGGGCGGGAACAATGAGCAGTTCTTC.

A remark on this clonotype: Germline is not matched at one junction end, which may reflect a read error. The rearrangement links TRBV9 to TRBJ2-5, with D perhaps matching TRBD1 or TRBD2 (5 bases each). CDR3 length: 15 residues. The germline CDR1 and CDR2 sequences are SGDLS and YYNGEE. CDR3 nucleotides: TGTGCCAGCAGCGTGGGGGTCCAAGAACAAGAGACTCAGTACTTC. It codes for CASSVGVQEQETQYF.